This T cell receptor (beta chain) was identified in a study of T-cell memory formation after mild COVID-19. TCRdb reprocessed the 5' RACE reads with MiXCR, giving one entry per CDR3 protein. Of roughly 250,000 distinct CDR3 sequences listed, around 17% are singletons. This CDR3 comprises 15 residues. Per germline, CDR1 SGHRS and CDR2 YFSETQ. The V and J ends lost 0 bases and 0 bases respectively, with 8 bases between them. Overall study findings and caveats: Later expanders leaned CD4+, whereas clones that contracted between day 15 and 85 were balanced CD4/CD8. Nothing confirmed that second-wave clones peaking on day 37 were specific for SARS-CoV-2.

This clonotype was seen many times. Its cognate antigen is unknown. The TCR was taken from a man younger than 35 who had mild COVID-19 (a few samples of this study predate the infection). Cell type and time point are not known. Sequencing was performed on PBMCs or a T cell subset sorted from them (not recorded which). The genes are TRBV5-1 and TRBJ2-3; D not certain. The DNA for the CDR3 is TGCGCCAGCAGCTTGGGCACAGCTAGCACAGATACGCAGTATTTT. This sequence encodes CASSLGTASTDTQYF.